A selection of T cell receptor beta chains follows, all from one sample in a study of read filtering for tumor transcriptome and immune sequencing. TCRdb analysed the reads with MiXCR anew, one entry per CDR3 protein. Among roughly 90,000 distinct CDR3 sequences listed, 9% to 15% were seen once. The sequencing input was a population of CD138-negative cells sorted from bone marrow. All receptors come from a donor at least 40 years old with multiple myeloma. The CDR3 runs from the conserved cysteine through the conserved F or W. D genes are given only for firm matches. Only some rows state a clone size, as once, few, many or a class for expanded clones.

size: many
J: TRBJ1-1
D: .
V: TRBV28
DNA: TGTGCCAGCACGAGAGCCTTCAGACAGGAAGAGGTAACTGAAGCTTTCTTT
CDR3: CASTRAFRQEEVTEAFF

size: many
J: TRBJ2-3
D: TRBD1
V: TRBV6-5
DNA: TGTGCCAGCAAACCCGGACAGGCAGCAGATACGCAGTATTTT
CDR3: CASKPGQAADTQYF

size: many
J: TRBJ2-1
D: .
V: TRBV20-1
DNA: TGCAGTGCTACAAGTAGGCTCCAGGGGAACGTGTACAATGAGCAGTTCTTC
CDR3: CSATSRLQGNVYNEQFF

size: few
J: TRBJ2-1
D: TRBD2
V: TRBV28
DNA: TGTGCCAGCAGACCCCTAAAGAGCGGGAGCCTCTTAGGGAATGGGCAGTTCTTC
CDR3: CASRPLKSGSLLGNGQFF

size: .
J: TRBJ2-7
D: TRBD1
V: TRBV30
DNA: TGTGCCTGGAGTCCGGACAGGGAGCCCTACGAGCAGTACTTC
CDR3: CAWSPDREPYEQYF

size: many
J: TRBJ2-1
D: .
V: TRBV2
DNA: TGTGCCAGCACCAATAGGGCAAGCTACAATGAGCAGTTCTTC
CDR3: CASTNRASYNEQFF

size: many
J: TRBJ2-7
D: TRBD2
V: TRBV5-1
DNA: TGCGCCAGCGCGACAGCGGGAGATGTGAACGAGCAGTACTTC
CDR3: CASATAGDVNEQYF

size: .
J: TRBJ2-1
D: .
V: TRBV4-2
DNA: TGTGCCAGCAGCCAAGATGGCAACAATGAGCAGTTCTTC
CDR3: CASSQDGNNEQFF

size: .
J: TRBJ2-1
D: .
V: TRBV29-1
DNA: TGCAGCGTTCCCCGGGCCCAAAGTGGTAATGGGCAGTTCTTC
CDR3: CSVPRAQSGNGQFF

size: many
J: TRBJ2-2
D: .
V: TRBV5-5
DNA: TGTGCCAGCAGCTCCACACCGAACACCGGGGAGCTGTTTTTT
CDR3: CASSSTPNTGELFF

size: many
J: TRBJ2-5
D: TRBD2
V: TRBV5-1
DNA: TGCGCCAGCAGCTTGACCGGGACTAATAAAGAGACCCAGTACTTC
CDR3: CASSLTGTNKETQYF

size: many
J: TRBJ2-7
D: .
V: TRBV19
DNA: TGTGCCAGTAGTATAGATCTAACGGGACGGTTCTCCTACGAGCAGTACTTC
CDR3: CASSIDLTGRFSYEQYF

size: few
J: TRBJ2-2
D: .
V: TRBV5-1
DNA: TGCGCCAGCGCCCCCGGGATTGGACACACCGGGGAGCTGTTTTTT
CDR3: CASAPGIGHTGELFF

size: .
J: TRBJ2-3
D: TRBD2
V: TRBV5-5
DNA: TGTGCCAGCAGCTTGGGGTTAGCGGGAGGCGGGGCAGATACGCAGTATTTT
CDR3: CASSLGLAGGGADTQYF

size: many
J: TRBJ2-1
D: TRBD2
V: TRBV29-1
DNA: TGCAGCGTTGAAAGAGCGGGAGGTCGCAATGAGCAGTTCTTC
CDR3: CSVERAGGRNEQFF

size: few
J: TRBJ1-5
D: .
V: TRBV6-5
DNA: TGTGCCACCGGGCTACAGGTGAATCAGCCCCAGCATTTT
CDR3: CATGLQVNQPQHF

size: .
J: TRBJ1-3
D: .
V: TRBV2
DNA: TGTGCCAGCAGTGTACCTGGAAACACCATATATTTT
CDR3: CASSVPGNTIYF

size: .
J: TRBJ2-1
D: TRBD1
V: TRBV5-4
DNA: TGTGCCAGCAGCTACGGACAGGGTGAGCAGTTCTTC
CDR3: CASSYGQGEQFF

size: many
J: TRBJ2-3
D: .
V: TRBV29-1
DNA: TGCAGCGTTCTTCAGGGGGATACGCAGTATTTT
CDR3: CSVLQGDTQYF

size: many
J: TRBJ1-3
D: .
V: TRBV7-9
DNA: TGTGCCAGCAGCCCCAGGGGACACCTCTCTGGAAACACCATATATTTT
CDR3: CASSPRGHLSGNTIYF

size: medium-sized
J: TRBJ2-1
D: TRBD2
V: TRBV20-1
DNA: TGCAGTGCTAACAACTTCCGAGCGGGAGACGGGTCCAATGAGCAGTTCTTC
CDR3: CSANNFRAGDGSNEQFF

size: many
J: TRBJ2-7
D: TRBD2
V: TRBV3-1
DNA: TGTGCCAGCAGCTTAGCGGGCGAGCAGTACTTC
CDR3: CASSLAGEQYF

size: many
J: TRBJ1-5
D: .
V: TRBV12-3/TRBV12-4
DNA: TGTGCCAGCAGCTTAGACAATCAGCCCCAGCATTTT
CDR3: CASSLDNQPQHF

size: many
J: TRBJ2-5
D: .
V: TRBV6-1
DNA: TGTGCCAGCAGTGGCCCCTTTGAGCGGGCACCAGAGACCCAGTACTTC
CDR3: CASSGPFERAPETQYF

size: many
J: TRBJ2-1
D: TRBD2
V: TRBV27
DNA: TGTGCCAGCAGTTTCTCAATTATAGCGGGAGGTGAGCAGTTCTTC
CDR3: CASSFSIIAGGEQFF

size: once
J: TRBJ2-2
D: .
V: TRBV19
DNA: TGTGCCAGTAAACTAGTCCTTAACACCGGGGAGCTGTTTTTT
CDR3: CASKLVLNTGELFF

size: few
J: TRBJ2-3
D: TRBD2
V: TRBV29-1
DNA: TGCAGCGTTGCGGCAACGGGTAGCGGGAGTAGGACAGATACGCAGTATTTT
CDR3: CSVAATGSGSRTDTQYF

size: many
J: TRBJ2-7
D: .
V: TRBV6-6
DNA: TGTGCCAGCAGCCCTGCCAGGGGGAGGAACGAGCAGTACTTC
CDR3: CASSPARGRNEQYF

size: many
J: TRBJ2-7
D: .
V: TRBV27
DNA: TGTGCCAGCAGTTCCACTTCTGGGGTCCACGAGCAGTACTTC
CDR3: CASSSTSGVHEQYF